This is a list of T cell receptor beta chains from one sample in a study of cytomegalovirus exposure and HLA in healthy donors. Measured with immunoSEQ multiplex PCR; TCRdb has only the in-frame clones, and not every one. Among around 94,000 clones, over 65% were seen once, and the ten largest hold 3% to 5%. The sequenced sample was PBMCs. The receptors were gathered from a man aged 25-45 years in good health and CMV-seronegative. The CDR3 runs from the conserved cysteine through the conserved F or W. D genes are given only for firm matches. Only part of the rows carry a size: once, few, many, or a class if the clone is expanded.

TRBJ2-1	NA	TRBV6-1	NA	TGTGCCAGCAGTGAAGCAGCCAGGATTCATACAATGGCGCAGTTCTTC	CASSEAARIHTMAQFF
TRBJ2-1	few	TRBV11-3	TRBD1	TGTGCCAGCAGCCCGGGACAGAAGTTGGATGAGCAGTTCTTC	CASSPGQKLDEQFF
TRBJ2-2	NA	TRBV11-1	NA	TGTGCCAGCAGCCTAATCGGGCGGGCGAACACCGGGGAGCTGTTTTTT	CASSLIGRANTGELFF
TRBJ1-2	NA	TRBV27	TRBD1	TGTGCCAGCAGGATACAGGGGGGACTTGGTTATGGCTACACCTTC	CASRIQGGLGYGYTF
TRBJ1-5	NA	TRBV27	TRBD1	TGTGCCAGCAGTCCCTCAGGGGGCGGCCAGCCCCAGCATTTT	CASSPSGGGQPQHF
TRBJ2-5	NA	TRBV5-1	TRBD1	TGCGCCAGCAGCTCTACCGGGACAGGGGTAGAGACCCAGTACTTC	CASSSTGTGVETQYF
TRBJ2-1	NA	TRBV14	TRBD2	TGTGCCAGCAGCCGCCAACGAACAGCGGGATTCTACAATGAGCAGTTCTTC	CASSRQRTAGFYNEQFF
TRBJ1-1	NA	TRBV5-1	NA	TGCGCCAGCACCCACCACTGGGGCAGGGCGTACACTGAAGCTTTCTTT	CASTHHWGRAYTEAFF
TRBJ2-7	NA	TRBV5-4	NA	TGTGCCAGCAGCTTTGGGCTAGCTAGGGAGCAGTACTTC	CASSFGLAREQYF
TRBJ2-4	NA	TRBV7-9	TRBD2	TGTGCCAGCAGCTGGGGGGGGGACATTCAGTACTTC	CASSWGGDIQYF
TRBJ2-3	NA	TRBV4-2	NA	TGTGCCAGCAGCCAAGGACTAACCACAGATACGCAGTATTTT	CASSQGLTTDTQYF
TRBJ2-7	NA	TRBV6-5	NA	TGTGCCAGCAGTTACTCGAGGTCAGGGGCCTACGAGCAGTACTTC	CASSYSRSGAYEQYF
TRBJ2-7	NA	TRBV28	NA	TGTGCCAGCAGTTTAAGGAGACCTTCCTACGAGCAGTACTTC	CASSLRRPSYEQYF
TRBJ1-6	NA	TRBV7-6	NA	TGTGCCAGCAGTTCAGGGAATTCACCCCTCCACTTT	CASSSGNSPLHF
TRBJ1-1	NA	TRBV28	TRBD1	TGTGCCAGCTGTTACAGGGGGCGAGAAGCTTTCTTT	CASCYRGREAFF
TRBJ2-4	NA	TRBV11-3	NA	TGTGCCAGCAGCTTAGTGGGAGGAAAAAACATTCAGTACTTC	CASSLVGGKNIQYF
TRBJ1-2	NA	TRBV5-1	NA	TGCGCCAGCAGCTTGGAAGGGGCAGGACGGTTAGCTAACTATGGCTACACCTTC	CASSLEGAGRLANYGYTF
TRBJ1-4	NA	TRBV9	TRBD1	TGTGCCAGCAGCGTAGACAGGGGCGGTGAAAAACTGTTTTTT	CASSVDRGGEKLFF
TRBJ1-6	NA	TRBV6-5	NA	TGTGCCAGCAGTTACTCGGGGAGGGACTCTTCACCCCTCCACTTT	CASSYSGRDSSPLHF
TRBJ2-3	NA	TRBV5-4	TRBD2	TGTGCCAGCAGCTCGCCGGGACTAGCGGAAACTGGGGATACGCAGTATTTT	CASSSPGLAETGDTQYF
TRBJ1-3	NA	TRBV4-3	NA	TGCGCCAGCAGCCAAGAATTGTCGACAGCTACCATATATTTT	CASSQELSTATIYF
TRBJ2-5	NA	TRBV4-2	NA	TGTGCCAGCAGCCAAGAGGGACTCTGGGAGCAGTACTTC	CASSQEGLWEQYF
TRBJ2-7	NA	TRBV4-1	NA	TGCGCCAGCAGCCAAGTACGCGGGGTCTCCTACGAGCAGTACTTC	CASSQVRGVSYEQYF
TRBJ1-4	NA	TRBV28	TRBD1	TGTGCCAGCAGTTTGCGGACAGGGCTCTTGGAAAAACTGTTTTTT	CASSLRTGLLEKLFF
TRBJ2-5	NA	TRBV4-1	NA	TGCGCCAGCAGCCAGATGGGGGGGCGAGTAGAGACCCAGTACTTC	CASSQMGGRVETQYF
TRBJ1-5	once	TRBV6-6	NA	TGTGCCAGCAGTTACCACCCCAGGGATTTGCAGCCCCAGCATTTT	CASSYHPRDLQPQHF
TRBJ2-1	NA	TRBV6-4	TRBD2	TGTGCCAGCAGTGAATTGGGCGGGGGGGGTGAGCAGTTCTTC	CASSELGGGGEQFF
TRBJ1-5	NA	TRBV4-1	TRBD1	TGCGCCAGCAGCCTAGGGACAGGCAATCAGCCCCAGCATTTT	CASSLGTGNQPQHF
TRBJ2-7	NA	TRBV2	TRBD2	TGTGCCAGCAGTCTAGCGGGGAGCTCCTACGAGCAGTACTTC	CASSLAGSSYEQYF